One and the same sample provided the 19 T cell receptor beta chains below, sequenced in a study of blood T cells in healthy people across ages. Together with a sample-barcoded 5' primer, a J-beta primer mix was included in a second PCR lasting about 6 to 11 cycles. Via MiXCR, TCRdb re-called the 5' RACE reads, giving one row per CDR3 protein. The table lists about 1.4 million distinct CDR3 sequences, approximately 59% of them singletons, with over 5.5% in the top ten. Sequences were obtained from blood. These receptors all stem from a man in his late teens or twenties in good health.

This clonotype occurred a few times. This rearrangement joins TRBV29-1 to TRBJ2-7; tentative D call: TRBD1 (6 bases). The CDR3 length is 14 residues. Germline V gene sequence: CDR1 SQVTM, CDR2 ANQGSEA. Trimming left V 7 bases short and J 7 bases short, with 23 bases between. The CDR3 DNA reads as TGCAGCGCTTCCGGACAGAGTCTCTACAATGAGCAGTACTTC. The encoded protein is CSASGQSLYNEQYF.

This clonotype was picked up a small number of times. The V call is TRBV7-2, the J call TRBJ2-1; 11 bases line up with TRBD2. The CDR3 length is 17 residues. V shed 0 bases and J 3 bases; nucleotides not matched to a gene: 4. Per the germline V gene, CDR1 is SGHTA and CDR2 is FQGNSA. The CDR3 nucleotides are TGTGCCAGCAGCTTAGCCCCTCTAGCGGGGGGCTACAATGAGCAGTTCTTC. Translating gives CASSLAPLAGGYNEQFF.

This chain links TRBV20-1 with TRBJ1-2; 7 bases line up with TRBD1. This CDR3 spans 14 amino acids. The junction had 14 bases not matched to a gene; V was cut back by 5 bases and J by 8 bases. CDR1 and CDR2 (germline): DFQATT, SNEGSKA (reference sequence). The CDR3 loop reads CSALTAGTAAGYTF. CDR3 DNA sequence: TGCAGTGCTCTGACTGCCGGGACAGCCGCCGGCTACACCTTC.

The rearrangement joins TRBV6-1 to TRBJ1-2, with D possibly being TRBD1 (6 bases). The germline V gene encodes CDR1 MNHNS and CDR2 SASEGT. With 3 bases removed from V and 4 bases from J, the gap between germline ends came to 15 bases. The CDR3 runs 15 residues. The CDR3 DNA reads TGTGCCAGCAGTGATGGTTCCGGGGGCGGCTATGGCTACACCTTC. Encoded protein: CASSDGSGGGYGYTF.

This clonotype was counted a few times. J is TRBJ2-3 and V is TRBV5-1; D may match TRBD1 or TRBD2 (5 bases each). The germline CDR1 and CDR2 sequences are SGHRS and YFSETQ. This CDR3 comprises 16 residues. V was cut by 1 base and J by 2 bases, with 14 bases left in between. CDR3 DNA sequence: TGCGCCAGCAGCTTGCTCGGGACGGTCTCCACAGATACGCAGTATTTT. It specifies CASSLLGTVSTDTQYF.

This clonotype came up a few times. The V gene is TRBV27, the J gene TRBJ2-1, with D perhaps being TRBD1 or TRBD2 (5 bases each). V lost 6 bases to trimming and J lost 0 bases, with 12 bases between them. Looked up from germline, CDR1 is MNHEY and CDR2 is SMNVEV (reference sequence). The CDR3 is 15 residues long. This chain's CDR3 is CASRLPGSSYNEQFF. CDR3 bases: TGTGCCAGCAGGCTCCCAGGGAGCTCCTACAATGAGCAGTTCTTC.

The rearrangement links TRBV20-1 to TRBJ2-1; 9 bases agree with TRBD2. The CDR3 consists of 12 residues. Per the germline V gene, CDR1 is DFQATT and CDR2 is SNEGSKA (reference sequence). V shed 6 bases, J shed 9 bases, and the junction held 6 bases outside the gene matches. The CDR3 DNA reads TGCAGTGCGCCGGGACTAGCAGTTGAGCAGTTCTTC. Translation: CSAPGLAVEQFF.

V gene TRBV4-1 combines with J gene TRBJ1-6, with TRBD1 as a possible D gene (6 bases). V was pared by 4 bases and J by 14 bases, with 15 bases between. The CDR3 is 13 amino acids. Germline loops: CDR1 MGHRA, CDR2 YSYEKL. The CDR3 DNA reads as TGCGCCAGCAGCCCAGGGGAGGGGTCATCCCTCCACTTT. This gives the protein CASSPGEGSSLHF.

The J gene is TRBJ2-1, the V gene TRBV29-1; possibly TRBD1 for D (7 bases). Germline values: CDR1 SQVTM, CDR2 ANQGSEA. This CDR3 comprises 16 residues. Deletions cut 7 bases from V and 0 bases from J, with 19 bases between. CDR3 sequence: CSDLKGGQSSYNEQFF. In nucleotides, the CDR3 is TGCAGCGACCTGAAGGGGGGACAGAGCTCCTACAATGAGCAGTTCTTC.

This clonotype was counted many times. At one end the junction does not follow the germline gene, possibly because of a read error. The V call is TRBV5-1, the J call TRBJ2-1; 8 positions match TRBD1. This CDR3 region has 15 residues. Germline CDR1 reads SGHRS; CDR2 reads YFSETQ. CDR3 coding DNA: TGTGCCAGCAGTTTAGCAGGGGGCGCCTACAATGAGCAGTTCTTC. It codes for CASSLAGGAYNEQFF.

The chain is built from TRBV29-1 and TRBJ2-5; 7 positions agree with TRBD1. Germline V CDR1 and CDR2: SQVTM, ANQGSEA. Trimming took 8 bases from V and 4 from J; bases not matched to a gene: 4. This CDR3 comprises 11 residues. DNA of the CDR3: TGCAGCTTAAGACAGGGAGAGACCCAGTACTTC. Its protein product is CSLRQGETQYF.

The chain links TRBV27 to TRBJ2-7, with D maybe TRBD2 (6 bases). CDR1 and CDR2 from the germline V gene are MNHEY and SMNVEV (reference sequence). The CDR3 consists of 13 residues. V was shortened by 5 bases and J by 4 bases, with 12 bases between the two germline ends. The CDR3 nucleotides read TGTGCCAGCAGTAGCGAGCGGGTTTACGAGCAGTACTTC. Its translation: CASSSERVYEQYF.

This clonotype was counted many times. This sequence joins TRBV6-6 and TRBJ2-2, with a tentative D call TRBD1 (5 bases). CDR3 length: 14 amino acids. The germline CDR1 and CDR2 sequences are MNHNY and SVGAGI (reference sequence). Trimming left V 2 bases short and J 7 bases short, with 11 bases between. The DNA of the CDR3 is TGTGCCAGCAGTTACGTTCAGGGAAGCGGGGAGCTGTTTTTT. This encodes CASSYVQGSGELFF.

This clonotype was seen a single time. The V gene is TRBV4-2, the J gene TRBJ2-1; D may be TRBD2 (6 bases). The CDR3 totals 15 residues. V lost 0 bases to trimming and J lost 4 bases, with 10 bases between them. Germline V gives CDR1 LGHNA, CDR2 YNFKEQ. Here the CDR3 DNA reads TGTGCCAGCAGCCAAGATTCGGCGGGGTACAATGAGCAGTTCTTC. Its protein product is CASSQDSAGYNEQFF.

The chain couples TRBV20-1 to TRBJ1-1, with 9 positions matching TRBD1. The CDR3 runs 17 residues. V shed 4 bases and J 6 bases; nucleotides not matched to a gene: 18. The germline V gene has CDR1 DFQATT and CDR2 SNEGSKA (reference sequence). The CDR3 sequence is CSANSPRDRVSRAEAFF. The DNA of the CDR3 is TGCAGTGCTAACAGTCCCCGGGACAGGGTGTCTCGTGCTGAAGCTTTCTTT.

This clonotype has just a few counts. The genes are TRBV15 and TRBJ2-6; a possible D gene is TRBD1 (6 bases). Trimming removed 5 bases at V and 1 base at J, with 21 bases between. This CDR3 comprises 19 residues. Per germline, CDR1 LNHNV and CDR2 YYDKDF (reference sequence). The DNA for the CDR3 is TGTGCCACCAGCTTCATTTCCCGGGACATTACGTCTGGGGCCAACGTCCTGACTTTC. Translated, it gives CATSFISRDITSGANVLTF.

This clonotype was detected only a few times. The genes are TRBV7-2 and TRBJ2-1; TRBD2 aligns across 15 bases. Trimming cost V 5 bases and J 4 bases; bases outside gene matches: 9. This CDR3 is 18 amino acids long. Germline lookup yields CDR1 SGHTA and CDR2 FQGNSA. CDR3 nucleotide sequence: TGTGCCAGCAGCAGGACTAGCGGGAGGGCTTTCGTTTACAATGAGCAGTTCTTC. This sequence encodes CASSRTSGRAFVYNEQFF.

V is TRBV5-1 and J is TRBJ2-2, with D possibly matching TRBD2 (5 bases). V gave up 4 bases and J gave up 5 bases, with 15 bases separating them. This CDR3 comprises 15 residues. The germline V gene encodes CDR1 SGHRS and CDR2 YFSETQ. The DNA of the CDR3 is TGCGCCAGCAGCCCCCTTCCCGGGGAGACCGGGGAGCTGTTTTTT. As protein: CASSPLPGETGELFF.

The chain employs TRBV7-9 and TRBJ2-3, with D possibly TRBD2 on 5 matching bases. The CDR3 is 18 amino acids. With 3 bases removed from V and 1 base from J, the gap between germline ends came to 20 bases. CDR1 is SEHNR, CDR2 FQNEAQ, per germline (reference sequence). The CDR3 sequence is CASSFLSFAGLGTDTQYF. CDR3 nucleotide sequence: TGTGCCAGCAGCTTTCTTAGTTTTGCGGGCCTTGGCACAGATACGCAGTATTTT.